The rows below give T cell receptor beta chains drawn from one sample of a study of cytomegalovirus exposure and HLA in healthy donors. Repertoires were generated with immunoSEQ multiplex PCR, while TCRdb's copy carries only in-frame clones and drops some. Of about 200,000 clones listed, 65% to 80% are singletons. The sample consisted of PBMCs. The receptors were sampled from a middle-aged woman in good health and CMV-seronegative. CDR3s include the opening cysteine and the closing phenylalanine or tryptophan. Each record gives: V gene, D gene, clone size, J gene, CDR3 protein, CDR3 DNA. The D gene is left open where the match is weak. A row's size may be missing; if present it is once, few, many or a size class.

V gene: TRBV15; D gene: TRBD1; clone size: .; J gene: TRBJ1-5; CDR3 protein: CATSQGQGGSNQPQHF; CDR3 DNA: TGTGCCACCAGCCAGGGACAGGGAGGAAGCAATCAGCCCCAGCATTTT
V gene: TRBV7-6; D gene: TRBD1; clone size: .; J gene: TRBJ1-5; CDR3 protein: CASSLEGTGVQPQHF; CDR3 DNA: TGTGCCAGCAGCTTAGAAGGGACAGGGGTTCAGCCCCAGCATTTT
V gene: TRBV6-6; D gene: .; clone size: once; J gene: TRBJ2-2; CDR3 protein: CASSYGPINTGELFF; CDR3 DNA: TGTGCCAGCAGTTACGGGCCTATTAACACCGGGGAGCTGTTTTTT
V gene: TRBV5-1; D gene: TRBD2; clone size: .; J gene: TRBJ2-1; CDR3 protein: CASSGLADNEQFF; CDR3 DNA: TGCGCCAGCAGCGGACTAGCGGACAATGAGCAGTTCTTC
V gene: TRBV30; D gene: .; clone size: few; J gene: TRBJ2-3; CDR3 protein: CAWSVASSVADTQYF; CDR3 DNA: .
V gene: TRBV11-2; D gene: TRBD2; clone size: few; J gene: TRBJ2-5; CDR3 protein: CASRGLGGRVGETQYF; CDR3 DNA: TGTGCCAGCAGAGGTTTGGGCGGGAGGGTGGGAGAGACCCAGTACTTC
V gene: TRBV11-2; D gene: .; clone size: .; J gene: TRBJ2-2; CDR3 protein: CASSLERVNTGELFF; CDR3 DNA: TGTGCCAGCAGCTTAGAGAGAGTGAACACCGGGGAGCTGTTTTTT
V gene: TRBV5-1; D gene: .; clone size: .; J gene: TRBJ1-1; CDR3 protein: CASSSGVNTEAFF; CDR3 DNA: TGCGCCAGCAGCTCGGGGGTGAACACTGAAGCTTTCTTT
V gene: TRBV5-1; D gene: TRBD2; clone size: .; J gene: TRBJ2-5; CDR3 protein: CASSLWRESGETQYF; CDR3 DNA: TGCGCCAGCAGCTTGTGGCGGGAGTCAGGGGAGACCCAGTACTTC
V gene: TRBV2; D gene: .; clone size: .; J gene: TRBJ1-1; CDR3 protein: CASSGGQKGTNTEAFF; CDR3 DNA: TGTGCCAGCAGTGGGGGGCAGAAAGGGACGAACACTGAAGCTTTCTTT
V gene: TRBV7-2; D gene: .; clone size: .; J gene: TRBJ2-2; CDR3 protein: CASSPVSGLGGELFF; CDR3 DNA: TGTGCCAGCAGCCCGGTCAGCGGGTTAGGCGGGGAGCTGTTTTTT
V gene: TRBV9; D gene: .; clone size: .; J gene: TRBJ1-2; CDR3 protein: CASSVREFNYGYTF; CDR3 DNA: TGTGCCAGCAGCGTAAGGGAGTTTAACTATGGCTACACCTTC
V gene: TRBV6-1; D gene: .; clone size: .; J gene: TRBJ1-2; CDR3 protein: CASSESPGDYGYTF; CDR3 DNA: TGTGCCAGCAGTGAAAGCCCAGGGGACTATGGCTACACCTTC
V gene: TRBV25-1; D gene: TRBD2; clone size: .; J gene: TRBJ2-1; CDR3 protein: CASSGPGGLSAFYNEQFF; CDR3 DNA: TGTGCCAGCAGTGGCCCCGGGGGGTTAAGCGCCTTCTACAATGAGCAGTTCTTC
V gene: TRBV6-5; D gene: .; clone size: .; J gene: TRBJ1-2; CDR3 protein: CASSYGQIYGYTF; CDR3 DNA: TGTGCCAGCAGTTATGGGCAGATCTATGGCTACACCTTC
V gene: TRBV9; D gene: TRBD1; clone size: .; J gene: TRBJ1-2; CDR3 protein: CASSVAGQGPPYGYTF; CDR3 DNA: TGTGCCAGCAGCGTAGCGGGACAGGGGCCCCCCTATGGCTACACCTTC
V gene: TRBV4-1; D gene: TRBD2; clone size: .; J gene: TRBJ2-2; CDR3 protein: CASSLASGRNTGELFF; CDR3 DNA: TGCGCCAGCAGCCTGGCTAGCGGGAGGAACACCGGGGAGCTGTTTTTT
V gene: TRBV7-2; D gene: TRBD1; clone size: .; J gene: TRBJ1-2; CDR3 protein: CASSPDRGYGYTF; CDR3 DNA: TGTGCCAGCAGCCCGGACAGGGGATATGGCTACACCTTC
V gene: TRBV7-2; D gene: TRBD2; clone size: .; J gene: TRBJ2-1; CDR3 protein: CASSLVRTSDEQFF; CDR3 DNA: TGTGCCAGCAGCTTAGTCAGGACTAGTGATGAGCAGTTCTTC
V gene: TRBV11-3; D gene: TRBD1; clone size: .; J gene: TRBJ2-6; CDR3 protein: CASSSGTGSSGANVLTF; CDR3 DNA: TGTGCCAGCAGCTCCGGGACAGGTAGCTCTGGGGCCAACGTCCTGACTTTC
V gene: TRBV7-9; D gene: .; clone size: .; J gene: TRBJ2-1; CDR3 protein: CASSLFGGGNEQFF; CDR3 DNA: TGTGCCAGCAGCTTATTTGGGGGCGGGAATGAGCAGTTCTTC
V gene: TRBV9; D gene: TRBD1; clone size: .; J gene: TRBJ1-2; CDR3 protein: CASSPRTGGNYGYTF; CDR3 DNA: TGTGCCAGCAGCCCCCGGACAGGGGGCAACTATGGCTACACCTTC
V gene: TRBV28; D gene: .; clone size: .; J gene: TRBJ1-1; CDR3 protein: CASASLGLGAFF; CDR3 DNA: TGTGCCAGCGCTTCCTTGGGGCTCGGAGCTTTCTTT
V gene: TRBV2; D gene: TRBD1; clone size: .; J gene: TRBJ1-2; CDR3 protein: CASSERTGGNYGYTF; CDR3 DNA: TGTGCCAGCAGTGAAAGGACAGGGGGGAACTATGGCTACACCTTC
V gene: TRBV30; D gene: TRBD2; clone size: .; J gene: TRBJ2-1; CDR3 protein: CAWSVPGTSVNEQFF; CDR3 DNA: TGTGCCTGGAGTGTACCAGGGACTAGCGTGAATGAGCAGTTCTTC
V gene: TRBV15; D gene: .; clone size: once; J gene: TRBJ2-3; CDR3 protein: CATSRSSGISDTQYF; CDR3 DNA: TGTGCCACCAGCAGATCTTCCGGGATCTCAGATACGCAGTATTTT
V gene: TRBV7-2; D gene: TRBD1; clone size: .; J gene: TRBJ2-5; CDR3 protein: CASSLRDRGFFETQYF; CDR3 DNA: TGTGCCAGCAGCTTAAGGGACAGGGGGTTCTTCGAGACCCAGTACTTC
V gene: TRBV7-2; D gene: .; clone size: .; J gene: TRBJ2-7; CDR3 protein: CASSTNSGTYEQYF; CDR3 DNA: TGTGCCAGCAGCACAAATAGCGGTACCTACGAGCAGTACTTC